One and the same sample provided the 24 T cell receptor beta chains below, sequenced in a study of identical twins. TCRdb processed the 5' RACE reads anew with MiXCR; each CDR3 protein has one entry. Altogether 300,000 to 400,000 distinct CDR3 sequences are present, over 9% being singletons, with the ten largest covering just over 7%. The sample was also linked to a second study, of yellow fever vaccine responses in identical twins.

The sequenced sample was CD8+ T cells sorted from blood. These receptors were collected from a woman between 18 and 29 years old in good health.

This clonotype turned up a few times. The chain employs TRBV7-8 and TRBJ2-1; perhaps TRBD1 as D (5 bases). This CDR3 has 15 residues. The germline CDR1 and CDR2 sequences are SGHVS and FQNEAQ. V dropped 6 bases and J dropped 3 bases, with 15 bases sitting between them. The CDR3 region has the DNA TGTGCCAGCAGGGCCTTGGTGGGGCACTACAATGAGCAGTTCTTC. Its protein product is CASRALVGHYNEQFF.

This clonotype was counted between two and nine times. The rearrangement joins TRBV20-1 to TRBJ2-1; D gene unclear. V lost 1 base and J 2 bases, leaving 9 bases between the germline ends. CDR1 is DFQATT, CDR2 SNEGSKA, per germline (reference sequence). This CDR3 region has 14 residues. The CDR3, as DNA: TGCAGTGCTAGAGTTAGATCCCCCTACAATGAGCAGTTCTTC. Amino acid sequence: CSARVRSPYNEQFF.

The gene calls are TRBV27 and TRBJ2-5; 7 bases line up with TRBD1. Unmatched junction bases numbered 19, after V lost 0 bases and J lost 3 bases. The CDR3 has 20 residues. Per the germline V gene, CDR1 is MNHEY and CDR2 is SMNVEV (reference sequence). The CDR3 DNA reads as TGTGCCAGCAGTTTATCTTACCCCACTCGACAGGGATGGTTTGAAGAGACCCAGTACTTC. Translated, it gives CASSLSYPTRQGWFEETQYF.

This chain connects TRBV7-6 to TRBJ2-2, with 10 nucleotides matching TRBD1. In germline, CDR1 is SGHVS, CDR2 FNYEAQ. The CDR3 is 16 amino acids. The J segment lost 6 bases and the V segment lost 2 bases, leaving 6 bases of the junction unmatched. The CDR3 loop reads CASSLWTGGEAGELFF. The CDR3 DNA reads TGTGCCAGCAGCTTATGGACAGGGGGTGAAGCCGGGGAGCTGTTTTTT.

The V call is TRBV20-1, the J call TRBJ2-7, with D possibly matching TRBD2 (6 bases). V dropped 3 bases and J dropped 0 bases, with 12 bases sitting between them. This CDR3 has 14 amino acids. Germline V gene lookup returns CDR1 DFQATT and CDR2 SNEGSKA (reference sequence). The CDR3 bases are TGCAGTGCTAGCGGGAGAATAGGCTCCTACGAGCAGTACTTC. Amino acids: CSASGRIGSYEQYF.

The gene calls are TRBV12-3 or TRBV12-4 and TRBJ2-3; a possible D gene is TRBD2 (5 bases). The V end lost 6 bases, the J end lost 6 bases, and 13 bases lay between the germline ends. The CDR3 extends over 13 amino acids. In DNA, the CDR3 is TGTGCCAGCAGCTGGACTCCGATGGATACGCAGTATTTT. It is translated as CASSWTPMDTQYF.

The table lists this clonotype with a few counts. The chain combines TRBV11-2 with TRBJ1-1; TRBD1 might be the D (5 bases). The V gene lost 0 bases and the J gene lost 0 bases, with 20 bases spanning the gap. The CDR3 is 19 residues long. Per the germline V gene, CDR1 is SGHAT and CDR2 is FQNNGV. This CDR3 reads CASSLEARGLGVMNTEAFF. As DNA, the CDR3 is TGTGCCAGCAGCTTAGAAGCTCGCGGATTGGGGGTTATGAACACTGAAGCTTTCTTT.

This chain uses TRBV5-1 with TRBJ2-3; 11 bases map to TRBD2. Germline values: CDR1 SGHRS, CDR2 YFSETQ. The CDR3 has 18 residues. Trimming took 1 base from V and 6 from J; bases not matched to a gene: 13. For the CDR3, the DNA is TGCGCCAGCAGCTTGAGGGCCACTAGCGGGGGACGTCAGGATACGCAGTATTTT. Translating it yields CASSLRATSGGRQDTQYF.

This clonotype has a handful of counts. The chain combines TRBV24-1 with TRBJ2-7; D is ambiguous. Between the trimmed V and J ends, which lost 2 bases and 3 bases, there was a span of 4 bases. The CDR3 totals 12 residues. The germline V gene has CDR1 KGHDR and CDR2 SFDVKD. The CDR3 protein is CATSDSHYEQYF. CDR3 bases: TGTGCCACCAGTGATTCCCACTACGAGCAGTACTTC.

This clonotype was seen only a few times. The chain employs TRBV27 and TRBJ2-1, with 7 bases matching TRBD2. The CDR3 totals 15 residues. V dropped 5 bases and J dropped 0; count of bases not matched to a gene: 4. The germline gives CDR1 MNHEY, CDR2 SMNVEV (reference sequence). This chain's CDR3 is CASSVAGRSYNEQFF. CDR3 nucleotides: TGTGCCAGCAGTGTAGCGGGCCGCTCCTACAATGAGCAGTTCTTC.

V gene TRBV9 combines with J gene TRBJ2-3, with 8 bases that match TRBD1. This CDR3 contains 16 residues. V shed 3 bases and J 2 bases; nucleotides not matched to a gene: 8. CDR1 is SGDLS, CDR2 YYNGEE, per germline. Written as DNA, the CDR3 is TGTGCCAGCAGCGCAGGGGGCTACCTGATCACAGATACGCAGTATTTT. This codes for CASSAGGYLITDTQYF.

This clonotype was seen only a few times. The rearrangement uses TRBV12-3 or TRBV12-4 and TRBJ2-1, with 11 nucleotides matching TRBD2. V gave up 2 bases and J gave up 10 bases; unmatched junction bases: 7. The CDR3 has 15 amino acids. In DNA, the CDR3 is TGTGCCAGCAGTTTAACTAGCGGGGGTGGGGAGGAGCAGTTCTTC. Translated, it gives CASSLTSGGGEEQFF.

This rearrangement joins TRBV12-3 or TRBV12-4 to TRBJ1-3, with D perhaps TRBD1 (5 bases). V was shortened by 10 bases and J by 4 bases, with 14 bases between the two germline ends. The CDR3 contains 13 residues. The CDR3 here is CAMRGGAGNTIYF. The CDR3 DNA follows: TGTGCCATGCGGGGGGGAGCCGGAAACACCATATATTTT.

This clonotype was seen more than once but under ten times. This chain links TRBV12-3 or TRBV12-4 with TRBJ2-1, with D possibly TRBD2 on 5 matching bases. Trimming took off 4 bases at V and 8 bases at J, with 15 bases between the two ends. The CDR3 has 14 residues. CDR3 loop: CASSSTGLGDEQFF. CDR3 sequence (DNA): TGTGCCAGCAGTTCCACGGGCCTCGGGGATGAGCAGTTCTTC.

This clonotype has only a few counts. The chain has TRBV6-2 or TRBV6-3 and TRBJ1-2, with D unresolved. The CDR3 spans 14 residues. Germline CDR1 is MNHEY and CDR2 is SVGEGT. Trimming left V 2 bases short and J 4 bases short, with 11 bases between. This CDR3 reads CASSYGPGSYGYTF. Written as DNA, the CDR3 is TGTGCCAGCAGTTACGGGCCCGGGAGCTATGGCTACACCTTC.

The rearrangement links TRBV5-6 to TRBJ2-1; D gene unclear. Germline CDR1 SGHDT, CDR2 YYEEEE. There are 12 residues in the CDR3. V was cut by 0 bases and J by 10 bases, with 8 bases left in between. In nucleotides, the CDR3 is TGTGCCAGCAGCTTGGGACCCGCGGAGCAGTTCTTC. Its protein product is CASSLGPAEQFF.

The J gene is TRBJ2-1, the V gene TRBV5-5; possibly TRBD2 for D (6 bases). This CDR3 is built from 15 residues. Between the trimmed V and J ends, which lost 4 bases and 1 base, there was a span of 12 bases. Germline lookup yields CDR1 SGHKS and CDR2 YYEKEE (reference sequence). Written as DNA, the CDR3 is TGTGCCAGCAGCCCATCTAGCGTTTCCTACAATGAGCAGTTCTTC. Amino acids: CASSPSSVSYNEQFF. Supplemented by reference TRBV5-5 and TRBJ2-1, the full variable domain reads DAGVTQSPTHLIKTRGQQVTLRCSPISGHKSVSWYQQVLGQGPQFIFQYYEKEERGRGNFPDRFSARQFPNYSSELNVNALLLGDSALYLCASSPSSVSYNEQFFGPGTRLTVL.

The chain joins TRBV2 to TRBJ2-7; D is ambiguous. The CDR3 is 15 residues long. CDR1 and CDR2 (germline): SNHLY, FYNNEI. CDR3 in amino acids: CASSEAPADSYEQYV. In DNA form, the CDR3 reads TGTGCCAGCAGCGAAGCCCCAGCTGACTCCTACGAGCAGTACGTC.

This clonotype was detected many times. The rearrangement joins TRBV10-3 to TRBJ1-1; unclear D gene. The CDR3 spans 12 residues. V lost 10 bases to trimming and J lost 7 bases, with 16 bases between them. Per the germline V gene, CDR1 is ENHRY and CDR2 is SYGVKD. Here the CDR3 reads CATEGERSEAFF. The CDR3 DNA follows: TGTGCCACGGAGGGTGAGAGGAGTGAAGCTTTCTTT.

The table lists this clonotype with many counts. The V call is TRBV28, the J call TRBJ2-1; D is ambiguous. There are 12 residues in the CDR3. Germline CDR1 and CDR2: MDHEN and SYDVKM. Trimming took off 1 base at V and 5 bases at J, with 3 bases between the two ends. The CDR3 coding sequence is TGTGCCAGCAGTTTATCAGACAATGAGCAGTTCTTC. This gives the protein CASSLSDNEQFF.

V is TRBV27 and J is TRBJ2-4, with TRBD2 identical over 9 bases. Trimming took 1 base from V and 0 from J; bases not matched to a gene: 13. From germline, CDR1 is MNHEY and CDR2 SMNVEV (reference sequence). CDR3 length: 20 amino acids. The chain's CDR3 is CASSLYPRGGGVQAKNIQYF. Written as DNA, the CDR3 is TGTGCCAGCAGTTTATACCCGAGGGGCGGGGGGGTTCAAGCCAAAAACATTCAGTACTTC.

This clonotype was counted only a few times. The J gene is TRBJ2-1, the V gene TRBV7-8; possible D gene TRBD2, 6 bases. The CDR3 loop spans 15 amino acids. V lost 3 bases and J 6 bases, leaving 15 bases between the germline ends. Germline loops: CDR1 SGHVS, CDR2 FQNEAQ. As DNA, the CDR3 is TGTGCCAGCAGCTTGGGGGGAGGAGGGCTCAATGAGCAGTTCTTC. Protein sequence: CASSLGGGGLNEQFF.

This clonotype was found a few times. CDR3 DNA sequence: TGTGCCAGCAGTGAAACCCCCTCGCAGACAGATACGCAGTATTTT. Translation: CASSETPSQTDTQYF. The genes are TRBV6-1 and TRBJ2-3; D is unresolved. Trimming cost V 2 bases and J 3 bases, with 12 bases left between them. Germline values: CDR1 MNHNS, CDR2 SASEGT. There are 15 residues in the CDR3.

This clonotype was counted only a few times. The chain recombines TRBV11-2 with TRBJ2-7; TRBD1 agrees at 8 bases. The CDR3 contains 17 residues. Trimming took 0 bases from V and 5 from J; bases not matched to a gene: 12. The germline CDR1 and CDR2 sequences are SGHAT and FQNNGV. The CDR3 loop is CASSLERRTGTRDEQYF. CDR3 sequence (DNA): TGTGCCAGCAGCTTAGAGCGCCGGACAGGGACGCGTGACGAGCAGTACTTC.